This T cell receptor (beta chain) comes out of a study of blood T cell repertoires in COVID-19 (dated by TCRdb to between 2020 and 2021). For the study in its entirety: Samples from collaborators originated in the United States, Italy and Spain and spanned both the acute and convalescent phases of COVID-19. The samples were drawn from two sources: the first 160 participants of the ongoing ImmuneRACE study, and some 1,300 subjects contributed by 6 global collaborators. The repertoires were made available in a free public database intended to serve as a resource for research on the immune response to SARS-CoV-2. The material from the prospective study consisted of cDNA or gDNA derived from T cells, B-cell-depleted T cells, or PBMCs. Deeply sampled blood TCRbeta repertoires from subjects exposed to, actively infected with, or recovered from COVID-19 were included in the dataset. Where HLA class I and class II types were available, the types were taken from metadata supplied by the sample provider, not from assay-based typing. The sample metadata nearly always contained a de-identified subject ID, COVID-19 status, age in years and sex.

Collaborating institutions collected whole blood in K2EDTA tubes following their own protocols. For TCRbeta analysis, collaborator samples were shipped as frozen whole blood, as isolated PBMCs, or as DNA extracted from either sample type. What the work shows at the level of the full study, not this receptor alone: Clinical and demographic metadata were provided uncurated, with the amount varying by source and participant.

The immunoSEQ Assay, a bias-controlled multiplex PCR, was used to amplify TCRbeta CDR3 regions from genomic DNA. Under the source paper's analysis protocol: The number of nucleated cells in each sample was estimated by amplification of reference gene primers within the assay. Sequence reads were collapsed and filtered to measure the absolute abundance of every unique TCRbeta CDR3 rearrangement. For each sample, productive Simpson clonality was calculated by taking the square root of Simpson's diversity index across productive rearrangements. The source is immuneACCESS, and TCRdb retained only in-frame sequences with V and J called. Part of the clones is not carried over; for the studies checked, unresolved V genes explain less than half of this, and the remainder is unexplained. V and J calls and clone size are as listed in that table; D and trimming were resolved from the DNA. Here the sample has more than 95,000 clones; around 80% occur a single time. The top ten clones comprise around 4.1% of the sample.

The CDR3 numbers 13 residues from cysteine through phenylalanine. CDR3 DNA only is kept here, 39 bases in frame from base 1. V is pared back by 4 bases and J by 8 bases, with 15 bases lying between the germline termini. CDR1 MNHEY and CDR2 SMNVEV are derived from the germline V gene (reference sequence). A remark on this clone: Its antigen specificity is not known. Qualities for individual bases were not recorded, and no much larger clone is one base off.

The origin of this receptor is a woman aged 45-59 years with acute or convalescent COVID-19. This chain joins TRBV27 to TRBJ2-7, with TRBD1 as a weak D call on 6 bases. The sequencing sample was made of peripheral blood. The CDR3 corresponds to CASSSSDRPKQYF. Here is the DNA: TGTGCCAGCAGTTCTTCCGACAGGCCAAAGCAGTACTTC.